This T cell receptor beta chain was found in a study of shared T cell receptors in the human thymus. This clone was seen once. Measured with immunoSEQ multiplex PCR; TCRdb has only the in-frame clones, and not every one. The sample lists 500,000 to 850,000 clones, about 89% occurring once. Germline lookup yields CDR1 MNHEY and CDR2 SMNVEV (reference sequence). V was cut by 6 bases and J by 0 bases, with 6 bases left in between. The CDR3 length is 12 residues. These same records also appear under a second study, on human thymus T cells.

What was sequenced was thymocytes. The V gene is TRBV27, the J gene TRBJ2-7; D is undetermined. This TCR was recovered from a boy in the first two years of life with a congenital heart defect. The CDR3 nucleotides read TGTGCCAGCAGGAAGCACTCCTACGAGCAGTACTTC. Amino acid sequence: CASRKHSYEQYF.